One and the same sample provided the 19 T cell receptor beta chains below, sequenced in a study of molecular identifiers for immune sequencing clone quantification. TCRdb reprocessed the PCR reads with MiXCR, giving one entry per CDR3 protein. The top ten clones hold 0.65% to 0.95% of a sample with approximately 320,000 distinct CDR3 sequences, under 25% of them seen once. Sequenced sample: naive CD8+ T cells from blood, with Jurkat cell RNA spiked in. Subset here: FACS-sorted CD8+CD4-CCR7+CD45RA+ naive T cells. These receptors were collected from a human donor in good health. Some libraries in this study had Jurkat cell RNA spiked in.

This clonotype has more than one count but fewer than ten. This chain connects TRBV9 to TRBJ1-1; 8 nucleotides line up with TRBD1. This CDR3 spans 14 amino acids. V lost 3 bases to trimming and J lost 5 bases; unmatched junction nucleotides: 6. Looked up from germline, CDR1 is SGDLS and CDR2 is YYNGEE. CDR3 residues: CASSATGATTEAFF. CDR3 nucleotide sequence: TGTGCCAGCAGCGCGACAGGGGCTACTACTGAAGCTTTCTTT.

This sequence joins TRBV6-5 and TRBJ2-3; TRBD1 is a possible D gene (6 bases). This CDR3 comprises 15 residues. The ends were cut back, 4 bases at V and 4 bases at J, with 15 bases in the middle. In germline, CDR1 is MNHEY, CDR2 SVGAGI. The CDR3 spells CASSFRTVSSDTQYF. CDR3 coding DNA: TGTGCCAGCAGTTTTCGGACAGTAAGCTCAGATACGCAGTATTTT.

In its sample, this clonotype was seen many times. The chain recombines TRBV24-1 with TRBJ2-2; D gene unclear. The CDR3 has 12 amino acids. CDR1 is KGHDR and CDR2 is SFDVKD in the germline V gene. V was pared by 3 bases and J by 7 bases, with 5 bases between. The CDR3 sequence: CATSDGVGELFF. As DNA, the CDR3 is TGTGCCACCAGTGATGGGGTCGGGGAGCTGTTTTTT.

This clonotype was seen a few times. A much larger clone sits a single nucleotide away, making a read error possible. J is TRBJ1-2 and V is TRBV6-5, with 7 bases fitting TRBD1. This CDR3 comprises 16 residues. V dropped 5 bases and J dropped 0; count of bases not matched to a gene: 9. Germline lookup yields CDR1 MNHEY and CDR2 SVGAGI. The CDR3: CASSPVAGTANYGYTF. The CDR3 DNA follows: TGTGCCAGCAGTCCCGTGGCCGGGACAGCTAACTATGGCTACACCTTC.

This clonotype showed up just a few times. V is TRBV4-1 and J is TRBJ1-5, with D possibly TRBD1 on 5 matching bases. V lost 2 bases, J lost 2 bases, and 10 bases lay in between. The CDR3 spans 15 residues. Germline V CDR1 and CDR2: MGHRA, YSYEKL. The CDR3 DNA sequence: TGCGCCAGCAGCCAATCCTTGGGGGGCAATCAGCCCCAGCATTTT. Translating gives CASSQSLGGNQPQHF.

This clonotype was recorded many times. The rearrangement links TRBV7-9 to TRBJ2-2; D is unclear. The CDR3 loop spans 15 amino acids. Germline assignment: CDR1 SEHNR and CDR2 FQNEAQ (reference sequence). Trimming took 2 bases from V and 5 from J, leaving 12 bases between them. CDR3 sequence: CASSLYGPTTGELFF. The DNA of the CDR3 is TGTGCCAGCAGCTTATATGGGCCCACTACCGGGGAGCTGTTTTTT.

At least ten counts were recorded for this clonotype. The genes are TRBV7-9 and TRBJ2-7, with 9 positions matching TRBD2. CDR3 length: 15 amino acids. V trimming: 2 bases; J trimming: 5 bases; junction bases outside the gene matches: 7. In germline, CDR1 is SEHNR, CDR2 FQNEAQ (reference sequence). CDR3 DNA sequence: TGTGCCAGCAGCTTAAGCGCGGGGGGGCGGAACGAGCAGTACTTC. This codes for CASSLSAGGRNEQYF.

This clonotype was observed many times. The chain is built from TRBV5-6 and TRBJ2-7; D remains ambiguous. Germline V gene sequence: CDR1 SGHDT, CDR2 YYEEEE. V was pared by 2 bases and J by 6 bases, with 6 bases between. This CDR3 comprises 11 residues. The DNA for the CDR3 is TGTGCCAGCAGCTTTTCCGGCGAGCAGTACTTC. Translating it yields CASSFSGEQYF.

There are many counts of this clonotype. The V gene is TRBV27, the J gene TRBJ2-7; maybe TRBD2 (5 bases). This CDR3 spans 14 amino acids. Germline CDR1 reads MNHEY; CDR2 reads SMNVEV (reference sequence). V lost 8 bases and J lost 3, with 17 bases in between. The CDR3 DNA reads TGTGCCAGCCATACATCCGGGGTCCACTACGAGCAGTACTTC. Translating it yields CASHTSGVHYEQYF.

This clonotype was seen a few times. DNA for the CDR3: TGTGCCAGCAGTCTGGGGGACCACGTGTCCGAGTTCTTC. This codes for CASSLGDHVSEFF. The rearrangement joins TRBV6-2 or TRBV6-3 to TRBJ2-1; D possibly uses TRBD1 or TRBD2 (5 bases each). CDR3 size: 13 residues. The germline V gene has CDR1 MNHEY and CDR2 SVGEGT. V shed 5 bases and J shed 14 bases, with 19 bases lying between them.

Regarding this clonotype: A much larger clonotype is one base distant, so this may be a read error. The gene calls are TRBV30 and TRBJ1-5; 8 positions agree with TRBD1. Germline-derived CDR1 and CDR2 are GTSNPN and SVGIG (reference sequence). V shed 2 bases and J 1 base; nucleotides not matched to a gene: 1. The CDR3 is made up of 14 amino acids. The CDR3 bases are TGTGCCTGGAGTAGGGACAGGAGCAATCAGCCCCAGCATTTT. Encoded protein: CAWSRDRSNQPQHF.

This clonotype was counted ten times or more. CDR3: CASSSYGQGGETQYF. The DNA of the CDR3 is TGTGCCAGCAGCTCCTACGGACAGGGCGGGGAGACCCAGTACTTC. V gene TRBV11-2 combines with J gene TRBJ2-5; 8 nucleotides line up with TRBD1. This CDR3 comprises 15 residues. Per germline, CDR1 SGHAT and CDR2 FQNNGV. V was clipped by 4 bases and J by 5 bases; unmatched bases: 9.

This chain links TRBV20-1 with TRBJ2-1; D remains ambiguous. The CDR3 consists of 13 residues. V dropped 6 bases and J dropped 4 bases, with 13 bases sitting between them. Looked up from germline, CDR1 is DFQATT and CDR2 is SNEGSKA (reference sequence). In DNA form, the CDR3 reads TGCAGTGCCGTGCCTGCCAGATACAATGAGCAGTTCTTC. The encoded protein is CSAVPARYNEQFF.

This chain joins TRBV20-1 and TRBJ2-3; 9 bases are shared with TRBD2. This CDR3 is built from 18 residues. Germline V gene data show CDR1 as DFQATT and CDR2 as SNEGSKA (reference sequence). The V segment lost 4 bases and the J segment 5 bases; nucleotides outside the gene matches: 19. CDR3: CSATEKTVAGEREDTQYF. DNA of the CDR3: TGCAGTGCTACGGAAAAAACTGTAGCGGGAGAGCGGGAAGATACGCAGTATTTT.

A single count supports this clonotype. A much larger clone differs by one base, so this may be a read error. The chain has TRBV7-9 and TRBJ2-2; a possible D gene is TRBD2 (5 bases). The CDR3 sequence is 14 residues long. Per the germline V gene, CDR1 is SEHNR and CDR2 is FQNEAQ (reference sequence). CDR3 sequence (DNA): TGTGCCAGCCCCCCGGGGATGAACACCGGGGAGCTGTCTTTT. This gives the protein CASPPGMNTGELSF. The variable domain in full, completed from reference TRBV7-9 and TRBJ2-2, reads DTGVSQNPRHKITKRGQNVTFRCDPISEHNRLYWYRQTLGQGPEFLTYFQNEAQLEKSRLLSDRFSAERPKGSFSTLEIQRTEQGDSAMYLCASPPGMNTGELSFGEGSRLTVL.

The V call is TRBV12-3 or TRBV12-4, the J call TRBJ2-3; D unclear. The ends were cut back, 2 bases at V and 6 bases at J, with 9 bases in the middle. This CDR3 has 13 amino acids. The CDR3 DNA reads as TGTGCCAGCAGTTTAAGCGCACCTGATACGCAGTATTTT. Its translation is CASSLSAPDTQYF.

This clonotype was seen more than once but under ten times. The rearrangement uses TRBV12-3 or TRBV12-4 and TRBJ1-2; weak D call: TRBD1 (5 bases). The length of the CDR3 is 15 residues. Trimming pared 4 bases from V and 7 bases from J, leaving 19 bases between. CDR3 residues: CASSSNNQGWSGYTF. In DNA form, the CDR3 reads TGTGCCAGCAGTTCAAATAATCAGGGCTGGAGTGGCTACACCTTC.

In its sample, this clonotype was seen a few times. The chain combines TRBV28 with TRBJ1-4, with D perhaps matching TRBD1 (6 bases). The CDR3 has 18 residues. The ends were cut back, 4 bases at V and 0 bases at J, with 18 bases in the middle. Germline values: CDR1 MDHEN, CDR2 SYDVKM. This chain's CDR3 is CASSSPDSHLATNEKLFF. For the CDR3, the DNA is TGTGCCAGCAGTTCCCCGGACAGTCACCTTGCAACTAATGAAAAACTGTTTTTT.

This sequence joins TRBV7-6 and TRBJ2-7, with D maybe TRBD1 (5 bases). CDR1 and CDR2 from the germline V gene are SGHVS and FNYEAQ. This CDR3 region has 11 residues. CDR3 sequence reads: CARRSGYEQYF. CDR3 nucleotide sequence: TGTGCGCGCCGCTCAGGGTACGAGCAGTACTTC.